Listed below are T cell receptor beta chains from one sample, sequenced in a study of blood T cells in healthy people across ages. TCRdb re-analysed the 5' RACE reads in MiXCR, keeping a single row per CDR3 protein. The table lists fewer than 700,000 distinct CDR3 sequences, around 50% of them singletons. Sequenced material: blood. These receptors all come from a man older than 75 in good health. The CDR3 runs from the conserved cysteine through the conserved F or W. D genes are given only for firm matches. Size is omitted from some rows. Given values are once, few, many or a class for expanded clones.

>TRBV7-2|TRBD2|few|TRBJ2-3
TGTGCCAGCAGCCCCCCCAGAGCGGGAGAGGGAGATACGCAGTATTTT
CASSPPRAGEGDTQYF
>TRBV20-1|TRBD2|NA|TRBJ2-2
TGCAGTGCTGCTACAAGCGGGGGGGCCGGCGGGGAGCTGTTTTTT
CSAATSGGAGGELFF
>TRBV7-9|NA|few|TRBJ2-3
TGTGCCAGCAGCTTCCGCCCGGGGGGCACAGATACGCAGTATTTT
CASSFRPGGTDTQYF
>TRBV2|NA|NA|TRBJ1-2
TGTGCCAGCAGTGAGGGCAGGGGCGATTGGGGCTACACCTTC
CASSEGRGDWGYTF
>TRBV11-2|TRBD2|NA|TRBJ2-3
TGCGCCAACAGCACCGGGACTAGCGGGGGGTACACAGATACGCAGTATTTT
CANSTGTSGGYTDTQYF
>TRBV20-1|NA|few|TRBJ1-1
TGCAGTGCTAGAGATAGGGGGTTGAACACTGAAGCTTTCTTT
CSARDRGLNTEAFF
>TRBV20-1|NA|NA|TRBJ2-1
TGCAGTGCTCCCGACAACAATGAGCAGTTCTTC
CSAPDNNEQFF
>TRBV20-1|NA|NA|TRBJ2-7
TGCAGTGCTCCAGGTCGGGTTACGGGCGAGCAGTACTTC
CSAPGRVTGEQYF
>TRBV9|TRBD1|NA|TRBJ1-1
TGTGCCAGCAGCCCCGGACAGGCCATGAACACTGAAGCTTTCTTT
CASSPGQAMNTEAFF
>TRBV5-1|NA|few|TRBJ1-5
TGCGCCAGCTGCCAGGTGCCTTGCAATCAGCCCCAGCATTTT
CASCQVPCNQPQHF
>TRBV10-1|NA|NA|TRBJ2-3
TGCGCCAGCAGTCGTAGTGGGGTCACAGATACGCAGTATTTT
CASSRSGVTDTQYF
>TRBV24-1|TRBD1|NA|TRBJ2-5
TGTGCCACCAGTGATACAGGACAGGGGTACAATGAGCAGTACTTC
CATSDTGQGYNEQYF
>TRBV7-2|TRBD2|NA|TRBJ2-2
TGTGCCAGCAGCTTAAACGCCGTTCGCGGGAGGGCCGGGGAGCTGTTTTTT
CASSLNAVRGRAGELFF
>TRBV7-2|NA|few|TRBJ2-6
TGTGCCAGCAGCATTTACAGGGATTCCTCTGGGGCCAACGTCCTGACTTTC
CASSIYRDSSGANVLTF
>TRBV21-1|NA|NA|TRBJ2-7
TGTGCCAGCAGCAAATTTCCCGGATTGAAGTCCTACGGGCAGTACTTC
CASSKFPGLKSYGQYF
>TRBV29-1|NA|few|TRBJ2-6
TGCAGCCCTGCCAAGGCCAGGGGCAGGTCTGGGGCCAACGTCCTGACTTTC
CSPAKARGRSGANVLTF
>TRBV7-2|NA|NA|TRBJ2-4
TGTGCCAGCAGCCCTTCCCCCGGGTTAAACATTCAGTACTTC
CASSPSPGLNIQYF
>TRBV5-1|NA|many|TRBJ2-1
TGCGCCAGCAGCCCGGAAGGGAGGAGAGGGAATGAGCAGTTCTTC
CASSPEGRRGNEQFF
>TRBV7-9|NA|many|TRBJ1-4
TGTGCCAGCAGCCCCCGTCGAGATGAAAAACTGTTTTTT
CASSPRRDEKLFF
>TRBV2|NA|once|TRBJ2-1
TGTGCCAGCAGTGAAGAGGGGTCGATAAATGAGCAGTTCTTC
CASSEEGSINEQFF
>TRBV20-1|NA|NA|TRBJ2-1
TGCAGTGCTAGAGACCCTAGCGAAACCGACAATGAGCAGTTCTTC
CSARDPSETDNEQFF
>TRBV4-2|NA|NA|TRBJ2-1
TGTGCCAGCAGCCAAGATTGGCGAACCAATGAGCAGTTCTTC
CASSQDWRTNEQFF
>TRBV7-2|NA|NA|TRBJ2-6
TGTGCCAGCAGCATGACAATCTCTGGGGCCAACGTCCTGACTTTC
CASSMTISGANVLTF
>TRBV10-3|NA|NA|TRBJ2-1
TGTGCCATCAGTGGGCCCGCAGGGGACCCTATGAATGAGCAGTTCTTC
CAISGPAGDPMNEQFF
>TRBV6-2/TRBV6-3|TRBD2|few|TRBJ2-7
TGTGCCAGCAGTTACCCGAACTATCGGGGGGGCCGAGGCGAGCAGTACTTC
CASSYPNYRGGRGEQYF
>TRBV4-3|NA|NA|TRBJ1-1
TGCGCCAGCAGCCAAGAGGGGGGACGGAACACTGAAGCTTTCTTT
CASSQEGGRNTEAFF
>TRBV12-3/TRBV12-4|NA|NA|TRBJ1-2
TGTGCCAGCAGTTTATCGGCCTGGGGGGATGGCTACACCTTC
CASSLSAWGDGYTF